The entry below describes one T cell receptor beta chain. The record originates from a study of blood T cell repertoires in COVID-19. Turning to the study itself: Both acute and convalescent COVID-19 samples were obtained from the United States, Italy and Spain.

Original processing methods: It was from reference gene primer amplification that nucleated cell counts were estimated. Data came from immunoSEQ multiplex PCR; TCRdb stores just in-frame clones and leaves some out. V, J and clone size derive from that table, while D and trimming were established from the DNA sequence. The repertoire consists of around 220,000 clones, with around 86% occurring once and the leading ten covering around 9.6%. Germline-derived CDR1 and CDR2 are SEHNR and FQNEAQ (reference sequence). There are 18 residues in the CDR3. Trimming took 6 bases from V and 0 from J; bases not matched to a gene: 10.

The source material was peripheral blood. The chain has TRBV7-9 and TRBJ1-6; 8 nucleotides agree with TRBD1. This receptor was identified in a woman aged 45-59 years with COVID-19, enrolled during active disease. The CDR3 here is CASRPPPGGSSYNSPLHF. CDR3 in DNA: TGTGCCAGCAGGCCCCCCCCAGGGGGCAGCTCCTATAATTCACCCCTCCACTTT.